The 19 T cell receptor beta chains presented below share a single source sample, sequenced in a study of beta chain features in type 1 diabetes (dated by TCRdb to 2017 to 2018). The protocol used for the library was the immunoSEQ multiplex PCR assay. All of the isolated RNA was reverse transcribed with the High Capacity cDNA Reverse Transcription Kit, so expressed TCRB transcripts were sequenced. TCRdb limited this immuneACCESS table to in-frame rearrangements with V and J called. A share of clones is missing; checked studies link under half to unresolved V genes, and the rest is unexplained. The sample data list under 900,000 clones, and roughly a sixth of these were observed just once. Of the sample, roughly 0.025% falls within the top ten clones. The source material was naive CD4+ T cells from blood. The cell subset or site tag for this specimen amounts to: true naive CD4+ T cells. These TCRs come from a woman between 18 and 29 years old in good health.

The chain links TRBV2 to TRBJ2-5; D not resolved. CDR3 length equals 14 residues. The V end was cut by 7 bases, the J end by 5 bases, with 17 bases between. CDR1 and CDR2 (germline): SNHLY, FYNNEI. Here the CDR3 reads CASNKDPKGETQYF. The DNA for the CDR3 is TGTGCCAGCAATAAGGACCCAAAAGGGGAGACCCAGTACTTC.

CDR3 amino acids: CASSLGVVREKLFF. The DNA for the CDR3 is TGTGCCAGCAGCCTAGGGGTTGTGAGGGAAAAACTGTTTTTT. V and J are TRBV7-9 and TRBJ1-4; D is possibly TRBD1 (5 bases). Germline V gene data show CDR1 as SEHNR and CDR2 as FQNEAQ (reference sequence). CDR3 length equals 14 residues. Trimming left V 5 bases short and J 8 bases short, with 15 bases between.

The V gene is TRBV5-1, the J gene TRBJ2-7; perhaps D is TRBD1 or TRBD2 (5 bases each). CDR3 length: 13 residues. Trimming removed 3 bases at V and 1 base at J, with 8 bases between. The germline V gene encodes CDR1 SGHRS and CDR2 YFSETQ. As DNA, the CDR3 is TGCGCCAGCAGCTCGGGACGGTCCTACGAGCAGTACTTC. It specifies CASSSGRSYEQYF.

The chain is built from TRBV5-8 and TRBJ2-5, with D hard to call. V shed 4 bases and J shed 0 bases, with 7 bases lying between them. Per the germline V gene, CDR1 is SGHTS and CDR2 is YDEGEE. This CDR3 is 13 amino acids long. CDR3 sequence: CASSVTHQETQYF. CDR3 coding DNA: TGTGCCAGCAGCGTGACCCACCAAGAGACCCAGTACTTC.

This chain uses TRBV6-5 with TRBJ2-4; tentatively, D is TRBD1 (6 bases). The CDR3 has 12 residues. Between the trimmed V and J ends, which lost 8 bases and 7 bases, there was a span of 12 bases. CDR1 is MNHEY, CDR2 SVGAGI, per germline. CDR3 loop: CASGEQGNIQYF. CDR3 bases: TGTGCCAGCGGAGAACAGGGTAACATTCAGTACTTC.

This chain connects TRBV7-9 to TRBJ2-1, with 7 bases that match TRBD1. Trimming removed 5 bases from V and 12 bases from J; junction bases left unmatched: 10. The length of the CDR3 is 13 residues. Germline lookup yields CDR1 SEHNR and CDR2 FQNEAQ (reference sequence). The chain's CDR3 is CASSRGTATGQFF. The DNA of the CDR3 is TGTGCCAGCAGCCGTGGGACAGCAACGGGGCAGTTCTTC.

There are a few counts of this clone. The junction departs from germline at one end; a sequencing error may be responsible. This chain uses TRBV28 with TRBJ1-1, with D hard to call. Germline CDR1 is MDHEN and CDR2 is SYDVKM. CDR3 size: 11 residues. The CDR3 nucleotides are TGTGCCGTCAACCTTCACACTGAAGCTTCCTTT. Translating it yields CAVNLHTEASF.

The chain employs TRBV9 and TRBJ2-4; either TRBD1 or TRBD2 may supply D (7 bases each). V lost 2 bases and J 8 bases, leaving 20 bases between the germline ends. CDR1 and CDR2 from the germline V gene are SGDLS and YYNGEE. The CDR3 runs 16 residues. The CDR3 DNA reads TGTGCCAGCAGCGTCCAGGGGGGGCCGCCTGGAGACATTCAGTACTTC. Its translation: CASSVQGGPPGDIQYF.

This chain joins TRBV6-6 and TRBJ2-5; 7 nucleotides line up with TRBD2. V was pared by 6 bases and J by 5 bases, with 0 bases of the junction left unmatched. CDR3 length: 11 amino acids. The germline V gene has CDR1 MNHNY and CDR2 SVGAGI (reference sequence). DNA of the CDR3: TGTGCCAGCAGGGGGGGGGAGACCCAGTACTTC. The encoded protein is CASRGGETQYF.

The gene calls are TRBV15 and TRBJ1-1, with TRBD1 matching 7 bases. J lost 0 bases, V lost 4 bases, and 5 bases had no gene match. This CDR3 comprises 15 residues. The germline V gene has CDR1 LNHNV and CDR2 YYDKDF (reference sequence). The chain's CDR3 is CATSIYRGMNTEAFF. The CDR3 DNA is TGTGCCACCAGCATTTACAGGGGTATGAACACTGAAGCTTTCTTT.

This chain links TRBV18 with TRBJ1-2; D unresolved. CDR1 KGHSH and CDR2 LQKENI come from the germline V gene. The CDR3 sequence is 14 residues long. Trimming stripped 3 bases from V and 10 bases from J, with 18 bases between. CDR3 nucleotides: TGTGCCAGCTCACCCGAGTTGTACTCTGCCTACTACACCTTC. Protein product: CASSPELYSAYYTF.

V usage is TRBV11-1 and J usage is TRBJ2-2; a possible D gene is TRBD1 (5 bases). Trimming stripped 10 bases from V and 3 bases from J, with 15 bases between. In germline, CDR1 is SGHAT, CDR2 FQDESV (reference sequence). The CDR3 extends over 14 amino acids. The DNA for the CDR3 is TGTGCCACCAGGGAAAGGTTCGACACCGGGGAGCTGTTTTTT. This translates into CATRERFDTGELFF.

This chain connects TRBV7-8 to TRBJ2-7; TRBD1 agrees at 7 bases. CDR3 size: 14 residues. Germline V gene data show CDR1 as SGHVS and CDR2 as FQNEAQ. The J segment lost 2 bases and the V segment lost 5 bases, leaving 6 bases of the junction unmatched. The CDR3 DNA reads as TGTGCCAGCAGCAACAACAGGGGACCCTACGAGCAGTACTTC. Amino acids: CASSNNRGPYEQYF. The full variable domain, in which reference TRBV7-8 and TRBJ2-7 provide the parts outside the CDR3, is GAGVSQSPRYKVAKRGQDVALRCDPISGHVSLFWYQQALGQGPEFLTYFQNEAQLDKSGLPSDRFFAERPEGSVSTLKIQRTQQEDSAVYLCASSNNRGPYEQYFGPGTRLTVT.

Here the CDR3 DNA reads TGTGCCAGCAGGCCCACTAGCGGGAGAAGGGAGACCCAGTACTTC. This encodes CASRPTSGRRETQYF. The J gene is TRBJ2-5, the V gene TRBV28; 11 nucleotides agree with TRBD2. The CDR3 is made up of 15 amino acids. Per germline, CDR1 MDHEN and CDR2 SYDVKM. Trimming took 6 bases from V and 5 from J; bases not matched to a gene: 8.

V usage is TRBV5-6 and J usage is TRBJ1-1, with D unresolved. Trimming shortened V by 4 bases and J by 8 bases, and 24 bases separated the two germline ends. The CDR3 is 16 residues long. In germline, CDR1 is SGHDT, CDR2 YYEEEE. The CDR3 spells CASSLGAGTTDPEAFF. In nucleotides, the CDR3 is TGTGCCAGCAGCCTGGGAGCGGGCACGACGGATCCCGAAGCTTTCTTT.

CDR3 amino acids: CASTPPGYNEQFF. The CDR3 DNA is TGTGCCAGCACCCCCCCAGGGTACAATGAGCAGTTCTTC. V gene TRBV6-5 combines with J gene TRBJ2-1; D perhaps matches TRBD1 (5 bases). The CDR3 runs 13 residues. Germline V lookup: CDR1 MNHEY, CDR2 SVGAGI. Trimming shortened V by 7 bases and J by 4 bases, and 11 bases separated the two germline ends.

This chain uses TRBV15 with TRBJ1-5; TRBD1 matches at 7 bases. The CDR3 covers 17 residues. J lost 2 bases, V lost 0 bases, and 7 bases had no gene match. Germline CDR1 and CDR2: LNHNV and YYDKDF (reference sequence). The DNA of the CDR3 is TGTGCCACCAGCAGAGATCGTCAAGGGGGCGGCAATCAGCCCCAGCATTTT. It translates to CATSRDRQGGGNQPQHF.

This clone was counted between two and nine times. V gene TRBV7-2 combines with J gene TRBJ2-1; the match to TRBD1 covers 7 bases. CDR1 and CDR2 from the germline V gene are SGHTA and FQGNSA. The V gene end was trimmed by 1 base and the J gene end by 5 bases; junction bases not matched to a gene: 5. The CDR3 is 15 residues long. The CDR3, as DNA: TGTGCCAGCAGCTTAGTCGGGACAGCGGACAATGAGCAGTTCTTC. It translates to CASSLVGTADNEQFF. Full variable domain (remainder filled in from reference TRBV7-2 and TRBJ2-1): GAGVSQSPSNKVTEKGKDVELRCDPISGHTALYWYRQSLGQGLEFLIYFQGNSAPDKSGLPSDRFSAERTGGSVSTLTIQRTQQEDSAVYLCASSLVGTADNEQFFGPGTRLTVL.

This clone was seen a few times. The chain is built from TRBV20-1 and TRBJ2-1; D perhaps matches TRBD2 (5 bases). V gave up 3 bases and J gave up 8 bases, with 8 bases separating them. The V gene's germline CDR1 is DFQATT and CDR2 SNEGSKA (reference sequence). The CDR3 consists of 11 residues. The DNA for the CDR3 is TGCAGTGCTAGTGCGAGGGATGAGCAGTTCTTC. Residues: CSASARDEQFF.